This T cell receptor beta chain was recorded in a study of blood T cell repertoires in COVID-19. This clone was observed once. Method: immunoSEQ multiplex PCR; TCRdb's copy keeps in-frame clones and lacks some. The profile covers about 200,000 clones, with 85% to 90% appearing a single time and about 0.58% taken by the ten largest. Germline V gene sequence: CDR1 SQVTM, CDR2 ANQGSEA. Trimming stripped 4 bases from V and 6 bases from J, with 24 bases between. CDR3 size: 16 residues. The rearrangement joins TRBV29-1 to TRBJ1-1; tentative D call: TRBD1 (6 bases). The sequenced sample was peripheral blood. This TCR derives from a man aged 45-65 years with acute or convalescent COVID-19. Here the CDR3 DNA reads TGCAGCGTTGGGCGAAAGACCGGGACAAGGAGTTCTGAAGCTTTCTTT. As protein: CSVGRKTGTRSSEAFF.